Listed here are 20 T cell receptor beta chains from one sample, sequenced in a study of cytomegalovirus exposure and HLA in healthy donors. Profiling relied on immunoSEQ multiplex PCR, and the TCRdb table lists in-frame clones only, not all of them. The repertoire holds 100,000 to 150,000 clones, with 89% as singletons. Sequencing was carried out using PBMCs. Receptors were obtained from a young woman in good health and CMV-seronegative.

The V and J genes are TRBV18 and TRBJ1-5; tentatively, D is TRBD1 (5 bases). Germline assignment: CDR1 KGHSH and CDR2 LQKENI. The CDR3 totals 17 residues. Trimming shortened V by 2 bases and J by 2 bases, and 16 bases separated the two germline ends. The CDR3 DNA reads as TGTGCCAGCTCACCAGGCACAGGTTCTTTAGGCAATCAGCCCCAGCATTTT. Translated: CASSPGTGSLGNQPQHF. Complete variable domain (other parts from reference TRBV18 and TRBJ1-5): NAGVMQNPRHLVRRRGQEARLRCSPMKGHSHVYWYRQLPEEGLKFMVYLQKENIIDESGMPKERFSAEFPKEGPSILRIQQVVRGDSAAYFCASSPGTGSLGNQPQHFGDGTRLSIL.

The rearrangement joins TRBV7-2 to TRBJ1-2; 7 bases fit TRBD1. CDR3 length equals 15 residues. Germline CDR1 SGHTA, CDR2 FQGNSA. V lost 1 base and J lost 8; bases outside the gene matches: 10. CDR3 nucleotides: TGTGCCAGCAGCTTAGGTCGGGACAGCCTGGAGGGCTACACCTTC. Amino acids: CASSLGRDSLEGYTF.

The chain joins TRBV28 to TRBJ2-7; 16 bases map to TRBD2. The CDR3 is 19 residues long. Germline values: CDR1 MDHEN, CDR2 SYDVKM. With V trimmed by 7 bases and J by 1 base, 13 bases remained unmatched. The CDR3 DNA is TGTGCCAGCACCCCCCCGGGACTAGCGGGAGGGCCGGGTTCCTACGAGCAGTACTTC. This gives the protein CASTPPGLAGGPGSYEQYF.

This clone appeared a single time. The chain carries TRBV13 and TRBJ2-1; 13 bases are shared with TRBD2. Germline V gene lookup returns CDR1 PRHDT and CDR2 FYEKMQ (reference sequence). V trimming: 4 bases; J trimming: 6 bases; junction bases outside the gene matches: 3. The CDR3 extends over 15 amino acids. The chain's CDR3 is CASSSGLAGANEQFF. CDR3 DNA sequence: TGTGCCAGCAGCTCAGGACTAGCGGGAGCCAATGAGCAGTTCTTC.

The chain employs TRBV15 and TRBJ2-1; 12 nucleotides align to TRBD1. The CDR3 is 15 amino acids. Germline V gene sequence: CDR1 LNHNV, CDR2 YYDKDF (reference sequence). With V trimmed by 5 bases and J by 9 bases, 8 bases remained unmatched. The CDR3 reads CATSGTGTGGFEQFF. The CDR3 DNA sequence: TGTGCCACCAGCGGAACCGGGACAGGGGGCTTTGAGCAGTTCTTC. The full variable domain, rest sourced from reference TRBV15 and TRBJ2-1, is DAMVIQNPRYQVTQFGKPVTLSCSQTLNHNVMYWYQQKSSQAPKLLFHYYDKDFNNEADTPDNFQSRRPNTSFCFLDIRSPGLGDTAMYLCATSGTGTGGFEQFFGPGTRLTVL.

In its sample, this clone was seen a few times. The rearrangement joins TRBV18 to TRBJ1-2; TRBD1 matches 7 bases. Germline trimming cut 6 bases from V and 4 bases from J; bases unmatched to any gene: 2. CDR1 is KGHSH and CDR2 is LQKENI in the germline V gene. This CDR3 has 12 amino acids. CDR3 DNA sequence: TGTGCCAGCTCTACAGGGGTCTATGGCTACACCTTC. Amino acid sequence: CASSTGVYGYTF.

CDR3 bases: TGTGCCAGCAGTATACTAGCGGGAGGCTACAATGAGCAGTTCTTC. The encoded protein is CASSILAGGYNEQFF. The gene calls are TRBV28 and TRBJ2-1, with 12 bases identical to TRBD2. Germline values: CDR1 MDHEN, CDR2 SYDVKM. V lost 5 bases, J lost 3 bases, and 2 bases stayed unmatched. This CDR3 is built from 15 residues.

This clone was seen a handful of times. The V call is TRBV18, the J call TRBJ2-2; 11 positions match TRBD2. V lost 8 bases, J lost 7 bases, and 6 bases stayed unmatched. CDR3 length equals 14 residues. Per the germline V gene, CDR1 is KGHSH and CDR2 is LQKENI. The CDR3 reads CASQLAGAYGELFF. For the CDR3, the DNA is TGTGCCAGCCAACTAGCGGGAGCATACGGGGAGCTGTTTTTT.

J is TRBJ1-2 and V is TRBV6-6; D gene uncertain. The V end lost 7 bases, the J end lost 7 bases, and 22 bases lay between the germline ends. Germline CDR1 and CDR2: MNHNY and SVGAGI (reference sequence). CDR3 length: 15 residues. CDR3 in DNA: TGTGCCAGCACCAAACGACATGGTCTGGAACCTGGCTACACCTTC. Residues: CASTKRHGLEPGYTF.

This clone was seen a few times. The chain couples TRBV6-1 to TRBJ1-5, with TRBD1 matching 8 bases. The CDR3 has 14 amino acids. The germline gives CDR1 MNHNS, CDR2 SASEGT. The J segment lost 5 bases and the V segment lost 4 bases, leaving 4 bases of the junction unmatched. In DNA, the CDR3 is TGTGCCAGCAGTGCGACAGGGGATCATCAGCCCCAGCATTTT. Its translation: CASSATGDHQPQHF.

The chain combines TRBV5-6 with TRBJ2-1; 15 bases align to TRBD2. The CDR3 spans 19 residues. After removal of 0 bases from V and 4 bases from J, the junction contained 8 bases not matched to a gene. CDR1 and CDR2 (germline): SGHDT, YYEEEE. In DNA form, the CDR3 reads TGTGCCAGCAGCTTGGCCACGGGACTAGCGGGAGGACCTTACAATGAGCAGTTCTTC. It yields the protein CASSLATGLAGGPYNEQFF.

The genes are TRBV10-1 and TRBJ2-1; TRBD1 aligns across 7 bases. The germline gives CDR1 WNHNN, CDR2 SYGVQD (reference sequence). V was clipped by 10 bases and J by 7 bases; unmatched bases: 10. This CDR3 is built from 13 residues. CDR3 bases: TGCGCCACAGAGAAGGCAGGGGGAAATGAGCAGTTCTTC. Translating it yields CATEKAGGNEQFF.

V gene TRBV2 combines with J gene TRBJ2-2; TRBD2 agrees at 13 bases. Unmatched junction bases numbered 10, after V lost 8 bases and J lost 7 bases. The germline V gene has CDR1 SNHLY and CDR2 FYNNEI. CDR3 size: 16 residues. CDR3 loop: CASGLAGELPGGELFF. The CDR3 DNA is TGTGCCAGCGGACTAGCGGGAGAGCTGCCGGGCGGGGAGCTGTTTTTT.

This chain links TRBV19 with TRBJ2-1; TRBD2 agrees at 9 bases. Germline V gives CDR1 LNHDA, CDR2 SQIVND (reference sequence). Trimming at V came to 6 bases and at J to 5 bases, leaving 11 bases not matched to a gene. This CDR3 spans 16 amino acids. Written as DNA, the CDR3 is TGTGCCAGTAGCCCTAGCGGGGAGGGAGGGGACAATGAGCAGTTCTTC. This encodes CASSPSGEGGDNEQFF.

V usage is TRBV15 and J usage is TRBJ2-1; TRBD2 aligns across 7 bases. Germline-derived CDR1 and CDR2 are LNHNV and YYDKDF (reference sequence). The J segment lost 0 bases and the V segment lost 0 bases, leaving 2 bases of the junction unmatched. This CDR3 comprises 16 residues. The CDR3 spells CATSRDRGGSYNEQFF. CDR3 nucleotides: TGTGCCACCAGCAGAGATCGCGGGGGCTCCTACAATGAGCAGTTCTTC.

CDR3: CASSQGDGTPAGYTF. The CDR3 DNA reads TGTGCCAGTAGTCAGGGGGATGGGACACCCGCAGGCTACACCTTC. The V call is TRBV19, the J call TRBJ1-2, with 7 positions matching TRBD1. This CDR3 is built from 15 residues. Losses at the gene ends were 5 bases for V and 8 bases for J; bases not matched to a gene: 14. Germline loops: CDR1 LNHDA, CDR2 SQIVND (reference sequence).

The chain has TRBV28 and TRBJ2-7; 10 bases agree with TRBD2. In germline, CDR1 is MDHEN, CDR2 SYDVKM. With 10 bases clipped from V and 3 bases from J, the junction kept 9 bases outside the gene matches. This CDR3 has 14 residues. The CDR3 DNA follows: TGTGCCACCATTCAAGCGGGAGGGGGCTACGAGCAGTACTTC. It specifies CATIQAGGGYEQYF. Looking up the rest from reference TRBV28 and TRBJ2-7 gives the full variable domain: DVKVTQSSRYLVKRTGEKVFLECVQDMDHENMFWYRQDPGLGLRLIYFSYDVKMKEKGDIPEGYSVSREKKERFSLILESASTNQTSMYLCATIQAGGGYEQYFGPGTRLTVT.

The CDR3 DNA reads as TGTGCCAGCAGCTCGACAGGGTTGGGTCTTCGTCGGAGTGAGCAGTTCTTC. Translated, it gives CASSSTGLGLRRSEQFF. This chain connects TRBV7-9 to TRBJ2-1; TRBD1 aligns across 7 bases. The CDR3 covers 17 residues. V lost 4 bases and J lost 9; bases outside the gene matches: 18. Germline values: CDR1 SEHNR, CDR2 FQNEAQ (reference sequence).

The chain is built from TRBV6-5 and TRBJ2-5; 7 nucleotides line up with TRBD2. After removal of 2 bases from V and 0 bases from J, the junction contained 3 bases not matched to a gene. The CDR3 sequence is 15 residues long. The germline gives CDR1 MNHEY, CDR2 SVGAGI. The CDR3 DNA reads as TGTGCCAGCAGTTACAGCGGGGTGGACCAAGAGACCCAGTACTTC. Translated, it gives CASSYSGVDQETQYF.

This clone was detected once. The chain has TRBV28 and TRBJ2-7; the match to TRBD1 covers 7 bases. Germline V gene sequence: CDR1 MDHEN, CDR2 SYDVKM. V lost 6 bases and J lost 3; bases outside the gene matches: 5. The CDR3 totals 13 residues. The chain's CDR3 is CASRLTGDYEQYF. In DNA form, the CDR3 reads TGTGCCAGCAGACTCACAGGGGACTACGAGCAGTACTTC.